Sequencing of this T cell receptor (beta chain) was carried out in a study of Ad26.COV2.S vaccination and SARS-CoV-2 variants. Study background: Donor allocation was to the COV1001 Ad26.COV2.S trial arm. Ad26.COV2.S was injected intramuscularly once or twice, 56 days apart. Whole-study findings and limits: Those who received the vaccine showed greater spike-specific TCR breadth than those given placebo.

Germline V gene lookup returns CDR1 LNHNV and CDR2 YYDKDF (reference sequence). The V end was cut by 0 bases, the J end by 5 bases, with 23 bases between. The CDR3 covers 20 residues. TCRdb's copy holds only in-frame clones and misses some; the assay was immunoSEQ multiplex PCR. The sample yields approximately 240,000 clones, around nine tenths seen once. Remarks on this clone: Its antigen is not known.

As to treatment: roughly 20 received Ad26.COV2.S at low or high dose, single or two shots; several received placebo; per-sample allocation not given. The investigators took samples on day 63 after the first vaccine or placebo injection. The receptor was isolated from a person between 18 and 65 years old who received the Ad26.COV2.S COVID-19 vaccine or a placebo. The chain is built from TRBV15 and TRBJ1-6, with unresolved D. The starting material was peripheral blood, obtained in a trial of Ad26.COV2.S vaccine versus placebo. CDR3 nucleotides: TGTGCCACCAGCAGAGAAACCCCCTTGACCAACTCCCCTGATAATTCACCCCTCCACTTT. It yields the protein CATSRETPLTNSPDNSPLHF.